The following is a TCR beta chain sequence with its context. The V and J ends lost 5 bases and 3 bases, in that order; junction bases with no gene match: 2. The V gene's germline CDR1 is SGHRS and CDR2 YFSETQ. The CDR3 is made up of 13 amino acids. These data originate in a study of blood T cell repertoires in COVID-19. As for the study in general: Specimens from acute and convalescent COVID-19 originated in the United States, Italy and Spain. T cells, B-cell-depleted T cells, or PBMCs supplied cDNA or gDNA.

Authors' processing steps: Cell counts per sample came from amplifying reference gene primers. Generated by immunoSEQ multiplex PCR, the TCRdb table keeps only in-frame clones and is missing some. V, J and clone size derive from that table, while D and trimming were established from the DNA sequence. The table records over 250,000 clones, roughly 91% of them present only once. This sequence originates from a woman aged 40 to 49 who had recovered from COVID-19. The V gene is TRBV5-1, the J gene TRBJ1-5; TRBD1 matches at 7 bases. The sequencing input was peripheral blood. The CDR3 region is CASRQGFNQPQHF. The DNA of the CDR3 is TGCGCCAGCAGACAGGGGTTCAATCAGCCCCAGCATTTT.